In this sample, the clone carrying this TCR beta chain turned up a few times. Its target is not known. The entry originates in a study of beta chain features in type 1 diabetes. Whole-study findings and limits: Shorter templates might be favored by PCR, and equally so in patients and in controls. There was a moderate but significant shortening of TCRB CDR3s in all four CD4+ subsets of Type 1 diabetes patients.

The V gene's germline CDR1 is SEHNR and CDR2 FQNEAQ (reference sequence). The CDR3 sequence is 14 residues long. The V gene lost 2 bases and the J gene lost 7 bases, with 12 bases spanning the gap. Sequenced material consisted of expressed TCRB transcripts (all of the isolated RNA was reverse transcribed). The method was immunoSEQ multiplex PCR; TCRdb's version includes in-frame clones alone and lacks a portion of them. Of more than 300,000 clones listed, over 13% are singletons. The gene calls are TRBV7-9 and TRBJ2-1; possible D gene TRBD2, 6 bases. The specimen sequenced was naive CD4+ T cells from blood. The clonotype was recovered from a woman aged 18 to 35 in good health. The CDR3 sequence is CASSLMGGRNEQFF. The CDR3 region has the DNA TGTGCCAGCAGCTTAATGGGAGGACGTAATGAGCAGTTCTTC.